The T cell receptor beta chain under discussion was sequenced for a study of T cell responses to AZD1222 COVID-19 vaccine. The method was immunoSEQ multiplex PCR; TCRdb's version includes in-frame clones alone and lacks a portion of them. The table lists 150,000 to 200,000 clones, more than 90% of them singletons. CDR3 length: 17 amino acids. V and J are TRBV21-1 and TRBJ2-7; no DNA check was done on the table's D call, TRBD1. TRBV21-1 is a pseudogene locus. This TCR was recovered from an adult in good health. The specimen was peripheral blood, collected on day 0 of AZD1222 vaccination. The DNA for the CDR3 is TGTGCCAGCAGCAGAGCTTGGGGGCGGGTCAGCTCCTACGAGCAGTACTTC. Its translation: CASSRAWGRVSSYEQYF.